This TCR beta chain was retrieved from a study of cytomegalovirus exposure and HLA in healthy donors. With 60 Vbeta and 13 Jbeta primers, the PCR was carried out. Clones were sequenced by immunoSEQ multiplex PCR, and TCRdb holds only the in-frame ones, with some missing. This table holds approximately 190,000 clones. The CDR3 spans 18 residues. CDR1 MNHEY and CDR2 SMNVEV come from the germline V gene (reference sequence). Trimming removed 0 bases from V and 6 bases from J; junction bases left unmatched: 13. Source material: PBMCs. This TCR was sampled from a boy aged 5-17 years in good health and CMV-seronegative. V and J are TRBV27 and TRBJ1-2; 10 bases agree with TRBD1. CDR3 region: CASSLSIISGTGVDGYTF. The CDR3 DNA follows: TGTGCCAGCAGTTTATCAATTATCTCCGGGACAGGGGTTGATGGCTACACCTTC.